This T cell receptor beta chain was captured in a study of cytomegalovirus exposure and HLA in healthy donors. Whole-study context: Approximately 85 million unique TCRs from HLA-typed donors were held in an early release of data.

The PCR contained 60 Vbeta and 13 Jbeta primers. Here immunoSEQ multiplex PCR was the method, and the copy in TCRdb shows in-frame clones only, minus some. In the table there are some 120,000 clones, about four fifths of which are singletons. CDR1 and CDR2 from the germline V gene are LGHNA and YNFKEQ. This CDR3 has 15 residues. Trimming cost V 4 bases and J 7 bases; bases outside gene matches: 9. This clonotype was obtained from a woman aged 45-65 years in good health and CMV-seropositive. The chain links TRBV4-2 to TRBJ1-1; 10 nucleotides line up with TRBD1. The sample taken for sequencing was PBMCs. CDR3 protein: CASSLSGQGDNEAFF. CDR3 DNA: TGTGCCAGCAGCCTAAGCGGACAGGGGGATAATGAAGCTTTCTTT.